This T cell receptor (beta chain) comes out of a study of beta chain features in type 1 diabetes. Comment on this clone: Its antigen is unidentified.

This CDR3 region has 16 residues. Germline CDR1 is SGHVS and CDR2 is FNYEAQ. The ends lost 5 bases at V and 4 bases at J; junction bases unmatched: 9. Sorted populations all had greater than 98% purity. The authors reverse transcribed all of the isolated RNA, so sequencing captured expressed TCRB transcripts. The protocol was immunoSEQ multiplex PCR, while the TCRdb copy is restricted to in-frame clones and leaves out a portion. The sample lists 350,000 to 450,000 clones; about 16% were seen once. Points from the study as a whole: Patients with type 1 diabetes carried fewer insertions and had more deletions at their VDJ junctions. TCRB CDR3s were moderately but significantly shorter in Type 1 diabetes patients in all four CD4+ subsets. Reads derived from cDNA could over-represent cells showing high TCR expression.

The specimen was naive CD4+ T cells from blood. This clonotype was obtained from a woman aged 18-30 years in good health. The chain links TRBV7-6 to TRBJ2-1; 9 bases map to TRBD1. CDR3 in amino acids: CASSQPGQGPYNEQFF. The CDR3 region has the DNA TGTGCCAGCAGCCAACCGGGACAGGGCCCTTACAATGAGCAGTTCTTC.